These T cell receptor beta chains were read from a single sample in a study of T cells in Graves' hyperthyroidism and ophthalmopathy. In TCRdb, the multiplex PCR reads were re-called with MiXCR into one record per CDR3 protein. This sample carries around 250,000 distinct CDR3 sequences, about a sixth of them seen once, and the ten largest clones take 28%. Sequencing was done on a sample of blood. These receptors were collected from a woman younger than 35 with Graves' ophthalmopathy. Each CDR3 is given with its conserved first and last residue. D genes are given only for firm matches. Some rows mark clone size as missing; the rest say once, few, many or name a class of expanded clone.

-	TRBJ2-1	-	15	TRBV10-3	CAISRETIAYNEQFF	TGTGCCATCAGCCGAGAGACAATCGCCTACAATGAGCAGTTCTTC
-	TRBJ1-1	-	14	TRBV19	CASSPDRRRNEAFF	TGTGCCAGTAGTCCTGACAGGAGACGCAATGAAGCTTTCTTT
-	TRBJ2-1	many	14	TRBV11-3	CASCQTSSYNEQFF	TGTGCCAGCTGTCAGACGAGCTCCTACAATGAGCAGTTCTTC
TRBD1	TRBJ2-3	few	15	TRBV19	CASSTDRGSGDTQYF	TGTGCCAGTAGTACGGACAGGGGTTCGGGAGATACGCAGTATTTT
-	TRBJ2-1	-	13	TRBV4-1	CASSQLSPNEQFF	TGCGCCAGCAGCCAGCTCTCCCCCAATGAGCAGTTCTTC
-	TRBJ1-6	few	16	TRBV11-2	CASSLITSSYNSPLRF	TGTGCCAGCAGCTTAATTACCAGCTCCTATAATTCACCCCTCCGCTTT
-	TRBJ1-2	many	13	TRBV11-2	CASSLAGVNGYTF	TGTGCCAGCAGCTTAGCTGGGGTCAATGGCTACACCTTC
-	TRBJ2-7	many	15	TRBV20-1	CSARDFVETNYEQYF	TGCAGTGCTAGAGATTTCGTAGAAACCAACTACGAGCAGTACTTC
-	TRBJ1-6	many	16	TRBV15	CATSRDLSDLRSPLHF	TGTGCCACCAGCAGAGATCTATCCGATTTGCGATCACCCCTCCACTTT
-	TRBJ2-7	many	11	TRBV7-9	CASSRGRGQYF	TGTGCCAGCAGCCGCGGGCGCGGGCAGTACTTC
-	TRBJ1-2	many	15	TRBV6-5	CASSYSNSVRQGYTF	TGTGCCAGCAGTTACTCGAATTCAGTCCGGCAGGGCTACACCTTC
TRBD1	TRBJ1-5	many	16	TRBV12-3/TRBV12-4	CASSAGQAWGNQPQHF	TGTGCCAGCAGTGCAGGACAGGCCTGGGGCAATCAGCCCCAGCATTTT
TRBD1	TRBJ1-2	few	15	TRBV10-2	CASRQISGGEYGYTF	TGCGCCAGCAGACAAATTTCAGGGGGCGAATATGGCTACACCTTC
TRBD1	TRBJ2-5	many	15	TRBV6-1	CASSRNTGGHETQYF	TGTGCCAGCAGCAGGAACACAGGGGGCCATGAGACCCAGTACTTC
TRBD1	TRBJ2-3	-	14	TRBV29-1	CSVEATGGAGQGYF	TGCAGCGTTGAGGCCACAGGGGGCGCCGGTCAGGGGTATTTT
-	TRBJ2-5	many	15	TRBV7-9	CASSPLVLSGETQYF	TGTGCCAGCAGCCCCCTCGTGCTTAGCGGAGAGACCCAGTACTTC